One and the same sample provided the 21 T cell receptor beta chains below, sequenced in a study of Ad26.COV2.S vaccination and SARS-CoV-2 variants. Only in-frame clones appear in the TCRdb table, and some are missing; sequencing was by immunoSEQ multiplex PCR. Here the sample spans approximately 360,000 clones, about 83% being singletons. Treatment noted: around 19 received Ad26.COV2.S at low or high dose, single or two shots; about 5 received placebo; per-sample allocation not given. Collection of samples fell on day 63 after the first vaccine or placebo injection. Source: peripheral blood, taken in a trial of Ad26.COV2.S vaccine versus placebo. These receptors all come from a person between 18 and 65 years old who received the Ad26.COV2.S COVID-19 vaccine or a placebo.

V and J are TRBV15 and TRBJ2-3; 9 bases line up with TRBD2. CDR3 length: 14 amino acids. V was pared by 4 bases and J by 6 bases, with 5 bases of the junction left unmatched. Germline CDR1 LNHNV, CDR2 YYDKDF (reference sequence). CDR3 sequence: CATSMGGGVDTQYF. As DNA, the CDR3 is TGTGCCACCAGCATGGGCGGGGGGGTGGATACGCAGTATTTT.

The chain carries TRBV9 and TRBJ2-2, with 8 bases matching TRBD1. Germline CDR1 reads SGDLS; CDR2 reads YYNGEE. J gave up 5 bases and V 4 bases, and 13 bases lay outside the gene matches. This CDR3 is 17 amino acids long. Here the CDR3 reads CASSSPPQGARTGELFF. CDR3 in DNA: TGTGCCAGCAGCTCCCCACCCCAGGGGGCGAGGACCGGGGAGCTGTTTTTT.

J is TRBJ2-7 and V is TRBV12-3 or TRBV12-4; unclear D gene. V was clipped by 2 bases and J by 1 base, with 6 bases between them. CDR3 length: 13 amino acids. The CDR3 region is CASSLSKSYEQYF. The CDR3 DNA follows: TGTGCCAGCAGTTTATCCAAATCCTACGAGCAGTACTTC.

The J gene is TRBJ1-1, the V gene TRBV6-2 or TRBV6-3; D remains ambiguous. From germline, CDR1 is MNHEY and CDR2 SVGEGT. The CDR3 length is 11 residues. V dropped 2 bases and J dropped 5 bases, with 3 bases sitting between them. In DNA, the CDR3 is TGTGCCAGCAGTTACCGGACTGAAGCTTTCTTT. It codes for CASSYRTEAFF.

This sequence joins TRBV13 and TRBJ1-2; D is unclear. V shed 3 bases and J shed 8 bases, with 13 bases lying between them. This CDR3 has 13 residues. Germline V gene lookup returns CDR1 PRHDT and CDR2 FYEKMQ (reference sequence). CDR3 sequence (DNA): TGTGCCAGCAGCTTTCTACCGGGCGGGGGCTACACCTTC. It yields the protein CASSFLPGGGYTF. The full variable domain, with the rest looked up from reference TRBV13 and TRBJ1-2, is AAGVIQSPRHLIKEKRETATLKCYPIPRHDTVYWYQQGPGQDPQFLISFYEKMQSDKGSIPDRFSAQQFSDYHSELNMSSLELGDSALYFCASSFLPGGGYTFGSGTRLTVV.

The chain couples TRBV7-2 to TRBJ2-7; 11 bases map to TRBD2. CDR1 is SGHTA, CDR2 FQGNSA, per germline. The CDR3 loop spans 17 amino acids. The J segment lost 5 bases and the V segment lost 8 bases, leaving 17 bases of the junction unmatched. CDR3 region: CASAPWLAGGVVHEQYF. CDR3 bases: TGTGCCAGCGCCCCCTGGCTAGCGGGAGGAGTAGTCCACGAGCAGTACTTC.

The V call is TRBV15, the J call TRBJ1-2; D gene uncertain. The CDR3 runs to 15 residues. Germline CDR1 and CDR2: LNHNV and YYDKDF (reference sequence). V lost 4 bases and J lost 1, with 13 bases in between. The CDR3 is CATSTITAYNYGYTF. CDR3 bases: TGTGCCACCAGCACCATAACGGCGTATAACTATGGCTACACCTTC.

This clone was counted between two and nine times. This chain uses TRBV27 with TRBJ1-2; D remains ambiguous. Germline CDR1 MNHEY, CDR2 SMNVEV (reference sequence). V was pared by 5 bases and J by 8 bases, with 12 bases between. There are 12 residues in the CDR3. In DNA form, the CDR3 reads TGTGCCAGCAGTCCACTCAACGTGGGCTACACCTTC. This translates into CASSPLNVGYTF.

The rearrangement links TRBV7-9 to TRBJ2-7; D not certain. Germline V gene lookup returns CDR1 SEHNR and CDR2 FQNEAQ (reference sequence). Between the trimmed V and J ends, which lost 8 bases and 2 bases, there was a span of 7 bases. The CDR3 has 11 amino acids. CDR3 amino acids: CASPSPYEQYF. The CDR3 DNA reads TGTGCCAGCCCCTCCCCCTACGAGCAGTACTTC.

The chain links TRBV19 to TRBJ1-3; D gene unclear. Looked up from germline, CDR1 is LNHDA and CDR2 is SQIVND (reference sequence). This CDR3 is built from 14 residues. V was pared by 4 bases and J by 4 bases, with 11 bases between. The DNA of the CDR3 is TGTGCCAGTAGTAAGATGTACCCCGGAAACACCATATATTTT. This translates into CASSKMYPGNTIYF.

The table lists this clone with a few counts. This rearrangement joins TRBV2 to TRBJ2-7; the D is unclear. Germline lookup yields CDR1 SNHLY and CDR2 FYNNEI. This CDR3 spans 13 amino acids. V shed 6 bases and J shed 3 bases, with 12 bases lying between them. In nucleotides, the CDR3 is TGTGCCAGCAGCTCGGTAAGAAGCTACGAGCAGTACTTC. The encoded protein is CASSSVRSYEQYF.

In this sample, this clone turned up a few times. In the same sample, other DNA sequences code for this CDR3. This chain connects TRBV20-1 to TRBJ1-1, with D hard to call. In germline, CDR1 is DFQATT, CDR2 SNEGSKA (reference sequence). Between the trimmed V and J ends, which lost 5 bases and 4 bases, there was a span of 5 bases. This CDR3 has 10 residues. The CDR3: CSAVVTEAFF. The CDR3 DNA follows: TGCAGTGCTGTAGTCACTGAAGCTTTCTTT.

The chain carries TRBV18 and TRBJ1-1; a possible D gene is TRBD1 (6 bases). V lost 4 bases and J 3 bases, leaving 12 bases between the germline ends. CDR1 is KGHSH, CDR2 LQKENI, per germline. The CDR3 loop spans 14 amino acids. The DNA for the CDR3 is TGTGCCAGCTCACGGGGCAGGGGCCACACTGAAGCTTTCTTT. Its protein is CASSRGRGHTEAFF.

This rearrangement joins TRBV19 to TRBJ1-6; possible D gene TRBD1, 6 bases. Trimming removed 3 bases at V and 7 bases at J, with 16 bases between. The germline gives CDR1 LNHDA, CDR2 SQIVND (reference sequence). The CDR3 contains 16 residues. The CDR3 nucleotides are TGTGCCAGTAGTATGGGGGCCTCCCCGTCAAATTCACCCCTCCACTTT. It codes for CASSMGASPSNSPLHF.

For the CDR3, the DNA is TGTGCCAGCAGCAAGGACTATGCGCAAGAGACCCAGTACTTC. Its protein product is CASSKDYAQETQYF. This rearrangement joins TRBV7-8 to TRBJ2-5, with D perhaps matching TRBD2 (6 bases). The CDR3 is 14 residues long. The V end was cut by 5 bases, the J end by 2 bases, with 12 bases between. Germline CDR1 is SGHVS and CDR2 is FQNEAQ.

This clone has a single count. This rearrangement joins TRBV5-4 to TRBJ2-2; TRBD1 or TRBD2 may be the D gene (5 bases each). Trimming shortened V by 9 bases and J by 9 bases, and 15 bases separated the two germline ends. This CDR3 spans 12 amino acids. The germline V gene has CDR1 SGHNT and CDR2 YYREEE (reference sequence). DNA for the CDR3: TGTGCCACTCAATCGGGACGGAGGGAGCTGTTTTTT. Translated, it gives CATQSGRRELFF.

The chain uses TRBV7-9 and TRBJ1-3; unclear D gene. Looked up from germline, CDR1 is SEHNR and CDR2 is FQNEAQ (reference sequence). V was trimmed by 2 bases and J by 0 bases, leaving 11 bases between them. The CDR3 length is 16 residues. For the CDR3, the DNA is TGTGCCAGCAGCTTATGGCGGACTAGCTCTGGAAACACCATATATTTT. Its protein is CASSLWRTSSGNTIYF.

This sequence joins TRBV5-1 and TRBJ2-3, with a weak D call TRBD2 (6 bases). V shed 2 bases and J shed 6 bases, with 10 bases lying between them. This CDR3 region has 13 residues. Germline CDR1 is SGHRS and CDR2 is YFSETQ. CDR3 region: CASSFGGPDTQYF. DNA of the CDR3: TGCGCCAGCAGCTTTGGAGGGCCCGATACGCAGTATTTT.

This sequence joins TRBV28 and TRBJ2-5, with a tentative D call TRBD1 (6 bases). V lost 6 bases and J lost 0, with 11 bases in between. Germline CDR1 is MDHEN and CDR2 is SYDVKM. This CDR3 is 14 amino acids long. The CDR3 nucleotides read TGTGCCAGCAGCACGACAGGCCACCAAGAGACCCAGTACTTC. Translated: CASSTTGHQETQYF.

This clone appeared a few times. V and J are TRBV7-9 and TRBJ1-2; unclear D gene. Trimming stripped 2 bases from V and 4 bases from J, with 8 bases between. CDR3 length equals 13 residues. Germline loops: CDR1 SEHNR, CDR2 FQNEAQ (reference sequence). CDR3 protein: CASSLSGIYGYTF. Here the CDR3 DNA reads TGTGCCAGCAGCTTAAGCGGAATCTATGGCTACACCTTC.

This chain connects TRBV19 to TRBJ1-3; D is uncertain. The CDR3 spans 12 residues. Germline loops: CDR1 LNHDA, CDR2 SQIVND (reference sequence). V was clipped by 2 bases and J by 4 bases, with 3 bases between them. The DNA for the CDR3 is TGTGCCAGTAGTATAATCGGAAACACCATATATTTT. Its translation: CASSIIGNTIYF. The full variable domain, its missing parts supplied by reference TRBV19 and TRBJ1-3, is DGGITQSPKYLFRKEGQNVTLSCEQNLNHDAMYWYRQDPGQGLRLIYYSQIVNDFQKGDIAEGYSVSREKKESFPLTVTSAQKNPTAFYLCASSIIGNTIYFGEGSWLTVV.